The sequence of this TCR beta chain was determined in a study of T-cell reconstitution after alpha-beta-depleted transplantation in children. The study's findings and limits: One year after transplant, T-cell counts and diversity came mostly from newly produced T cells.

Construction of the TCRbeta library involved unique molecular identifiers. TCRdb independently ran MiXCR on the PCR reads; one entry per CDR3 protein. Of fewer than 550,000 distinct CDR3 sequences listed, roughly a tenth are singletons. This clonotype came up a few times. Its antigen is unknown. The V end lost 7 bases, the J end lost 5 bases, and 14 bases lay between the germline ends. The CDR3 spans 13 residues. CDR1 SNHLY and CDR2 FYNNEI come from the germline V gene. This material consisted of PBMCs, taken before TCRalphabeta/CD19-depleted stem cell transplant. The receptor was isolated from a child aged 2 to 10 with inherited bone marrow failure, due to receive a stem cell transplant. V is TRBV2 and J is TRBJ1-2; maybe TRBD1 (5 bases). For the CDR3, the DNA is TGTGCCAGCAACCGGGGGAAGGAGTATGGCTACACCTTC. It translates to CASNRGKEYGYTF.